This T cell receptor (beta chain) is from a study of blood T cells in healthy people across ages. It was with a sample-barcoded 5' primer and a J-beta primer mix that a second PCR of roughly 7 to 12 cycles was run. A tag from a template-switch adaptor with 12 random nucleotides marked each cDNA molecule. TCRdb called the 5' RACE reads again in MiXCR, with one record for every CDR3 protein. The table lists roughly 2 million distinct CDR3 sequences, around 50% of them singletons. Germline CDR1 is MNHEY and CDR2 is SMNVEV (reference sequence). The CDR3 length is 13 residues. The V gene lost 8 bases and the J gene lost 9 bases, with 19 bases spanning the gap. Investigators took 9.5 to 10 milliliters of peripheral blood from every donor.

The receptor's source is a woman between 40 and 50 years old in good health. The sequencing input was blood. The chain recombines TRBV27 with TRBJ1-2, with a possible D match to TRBD1 (6 bases). The chain's CDR3 is CASGLDSRESYTF. The CDR3 bases are TGTGCCAGCGGCCTGGACAGCCGGGAGAGCTACACCTTC.